The 23 T cell receptor beta chains listed next were all sequenced from one sample in a study of OX40 agonist ivuxolimab in advanced cancers. The method was immunoSEQ multiplex PCR; TCRdb's version includes in-frame clones alone and lacks a portion of them. Of tens of thousands of clones listed, 65% to 90% are singletons. The sample here was CD4+ or CD8+ T cells sorted from blood, taken in a trial of the OX40 agonist ivuxolimab. Every receptor here comes from an adult with an advanced solid tumor such as melanoma, head and neck, liver or kidney cancer.

The chain carries TRBV9 and TRBJ1-6; D not resolved. Germline loops: CDR1 SGDLS, CDR2 YYNGEE. CDR3 length: 17 amino acids. V gave up 3 bases and J gave up 8 bases, with 21 bases separating them. CDR3 loop: CASSARDREIVDSPLHF. The CDR3 nucleotides are TGTGCCAGCAGCGCCCGCGATCGAGAGATAGTGGATTCACCCCTCCACTTT.

CDR3 coding DNA: TGTGCCAGCAGTGAAGGACCTATGGGGACTAGCGGGGTTTACAATGAGCAGTTCTTC. Its protein product is CASSEGPMGTSGVYNEQFF. The rearrangement links TRBV6-1 to TRBJ2-1, with 13 bases matching TRBD2. This CDR3 is 19 amino acids long. Trimming removed 1 base from V and 4 bases from J; junction bases left unmatched: 10. The V gene's germline CDR1 is MNHNS and CDR2 SASEGT.

This clone appeared a single time. The rearrangement joins TRBV6-5 to TRBJ2-1, with D tentatively TRBD1 (6 bases). Germline CDR1 and CDR2: MNHEY and SVGAGI. This CDR3 contains 12 residues. Trimming removed 0 bases from V and 10 bases from J, with 7 bases in between. CDR3 sequence reads: CASSYSRGEQFF. The CDR3, as DNA: TGTGCCAGCAGTTACTCTAGGGGGGAGCAGTTCTTC.

The V gene is TRBV7-3, the J gene TRBJ2-7; D gene ambiguous. The CDR3 runs to 12 residues. V was shortened by 4 bases and J by 2 bases, with 6 bases between the two germline ends. The germline gives CDR1 SGHTA, CDR2 FQGTGA. The CDR3 bases are TGTGCCAGCAGCTCCAACCCCTACGAGCAGTACTTC. It codes for CASSSNPYEQYF.

The chain employs TRBV2 and TRBJ2-2; D may be TRBD1 (6 bases). The V end was cut by 3 bases, the J end by 7 bases, with 24 bases between. CDR1 is SNHLY, CDR2 FYNNEI, per germline. The CDR3 is 18 residues long. CDR3 amino acids: CASSDGDLWGPTHGELFF. DNA of the CDR3: TGTGCCAGCAGTGACGGGGATCTGTGGGGGCCTACTCACGGGGAGCTGTTTTTT.

V gene TRBV4-1 combines with J gene TRBJ2-3, with D possibly TRBD1 on 6 matching bases. The V end lost 0 bases, the J end lost 2 bases, and 15 bases lay between the germline ends. The germline CDR1 and CDR2 sequences are MGHRA and YSYEKL. This CDR3 is 17 amino acids long. CDR3 nucleotide sequence: TGCGCCAGCAGCCAAGATGGTGGACAGTTAGACACAGATACGCAGTATTTT. This gives the protein CASSQDGGQLDTDTQYF.

The chain has TRBV7-9 and TRBJ1-4; unclear D gene. Looked up from germline, CDR1 is SEHNR and CDR2 is FQNEAQ (reference sequence). This CDR3 comprises 11 residues. Trimming stripped 5 bases from V and 13 bases from J, with 11 bases between. DNA for the CDR3: TGTGCCAGCAGCCTGGGGATAGGACTGTTTTTT. This encodes CASSLGIGLFF.

The chain couples TRBV28 to TRBJ1-1; 8 bases agree with TRBD1. Germline lookup yields CDR1 MDHEN and CDR2 SYDVKM. V was pared by 5 bases and J by 6 bases, with 8 bases of the junction left unmatched. This CDR3 contains 14 residues. As DNA, the CDR3 is TGTGCCAGCAGTGTGGACAGGGCGAGGTCTGAAGCTTTCTTT. It codes for CASSVDRARSEAFF.

V gene TRBV28 combines with J gene TRBJ2-1; 11 bases are a match to TRBD2. The junction had 8 bases not matched to a gene; V was cut back by 10 bases and J by 6 bases. The CDR3 consists of 14 residues. Germline lookup yields CDR1 MDHEN and CDR2 SYDVKM. Here the CDR3 reads CATIVAGGSNEQFF. The CDR3 nucleotides read TGTGCCACCATCGTAGCGGGAGGGTCCAATGAGCAGTTCTTC.

V gene TRBV5-1 combines with J gene TRBJ2-3, with a possible D match to TRBD1 (5 bases). Trimming took off 8 bases at V and 0 bases at J, with 13 bases between the two ends. The CDR3 totals 14 residues. Germline V lookup: CDR1 SGHRS, CDR2 YFSETQ. CDR3 bases: TGCGCCAGTTCAACAGGTACTAGCACAGATACGCAGTATTTT. Translating gives CASSTGTSTDTQYF.

This chain joins TRBV27 and TRBJ2-7; D call uncertain. Germline V lookup: CDR1 MNHEY, CDR2 SMNVEV (reference sequence). V shed 9 bases and J shed 0 bases, with 9 bases lying between them. CDR3 length: 12 residues. The CDR3 DNA follows: TGTGCCAGGACGGCCGGCTCCTACGAGCAGTACTTC. Protein: CARTAGSYEQYF.

This clone was detected only once. V usage is TRBV9 and J usage is TRBJ2-2; D is possibly TRBD1 (6 bases). This CDR3 is built from 17 residues. The germline V and J ends were trimmed by 2 bases and 4 bases, with 18 bases remaining between them. Germline V gene sequence: CDR1 SGDLS, CDR2 YYNGEE. The CDR3 here is CASSVGAGSRGTGELFF. DNA of the CDR3: TGTGCCAGCAGCGTGGGGGCAGGCTCGAGGGGCACCGGGGAGCTGTTTTTT.

This clone was detected only a few times. This chain connects TRBV7-9 to TRBJ1-2; weak D call: TRBD1 (6 bases). The CDR3 spans 14 residues. Germline loops: CDR1 SEHNR, CDR2 FQNEAQ (reference sequence). The V gene lost 0 bases and the J gene lost 7 bases, with 12 bases spanning the gap. The CDR3 region has the DNA TGTGCCAGCAGCTTAGCTCAACAGGGAGGTGGCTACACCTTC. Amino acid sequence: CASSLAQQGGGYTF.

CDR3 DNA sequence: TGTGCCAGCAGCAAAGGACGGCAAGGCAGTAATTCACCCCTCCACTTT. This gives the protein CASSKGRQGSNSPLHF. The chain joins TRBV5-8 to TRBJ1-6, with D hard to call. Per the germline V gene, CDR1 is SGHTS and CDR2 is YDEGEE. The CDR3 runs to 16 residues. V gave up 4 bases and J gave up 6 bases, with 17 bases separating them.

This clone is a singleton in its sample. This sequence joins TRBV7-9 and TRBJ1-5; D is unclear. CDR3 length equals 13 residues. Trimming left V 5 bases short and J 10 bases short, with 15 bases between. CDR1 and CDR2 (germline): SEHNR, FQNEAQ (reference sequence). The CDR3 DNA is TGTGCCAGCAGCCCCAGCACGCGGGAACCCCAGCATTTT. Protein sequence: CASSPSTREPQHF.

J is TRBJ1-5 and V is TRBV7-2, with unresolved D. Between the trimmed V and J ends, which lost 3 bases and 1 base, there was a span of 10 bases. Germline values: CDR1 SGHTA, CDR2 FQGNSA. This CDR3 contains 15 residues. The DNA of the CDR3 is TGTGCCAGCAGCTTGAAGGGCGGGAGCAATCAGCCCCAGCATTTT. It encodes CASSLKGGSNQPQHF.

The chain couples TRBV7-2 to TRBJ1-5, with D unresolved. The CDR3 contains 12 residues. The V end was cut by 1 base, the J end by 11 bases, with 9 bases between. From germline, CDR1 is SGHTA and CDR2 FQGNSA. CDR3 nucleotide sequence: TGTGCCAGCAGCTTAGGTAGTGGGGCCCAGCATTTT. As protein: CASSLGSGAQHF.

V gene TRBV7-9 combines with J gene TRBJ2-7; no definite D call. The V gene lost 6 bases and the J gene lost 6 bases, with 12 bases spanning the gap. Germline V gives CDR1 SEHNR, CDR2 FQNEAQ (reference sequence). CDR3 length: 12 residues. CDR3 sequence (DNA): TGTGCCAGCAGTCCATTGATGGGCGAGCAGTACTTC. Its protein is CASSPLMGEQYF.

The J gene is TRBJ2-3, the V gene TRBV1; TRBD2 is the table's D call and was not checked against the DNA. TRBV1 is labeled a pseudogene. The CDR3 extends over 16 amino acids. This CDR3 is CTSSQTSGVLTDTQYF. DNA of the CDR3: TGCACCAGCAGCCAAACTAGCGGGGTCCTCACAGATACGCAGTATTTT.

This clone showed up just a few times. The V gene is TRBV7-9, the J gene TRBJ2-2; 10 positions agree with TRBD1. V shed 5 bases, J shed 4 bases, and the junction held 7 bases outside the gene matches. Germline-derived CDR1 and CDR2 are SEHNR and FQNEAQ (reference sequence). The length of the CDR3 is 16 residues. The CDR3 spells CASSNDRGRTTGELFF. As DNA, the CDR3 is TGTGCCAGCAGCAATGACAGGGGGCGGACCACCGGGGAGCTGTTTTTT.

The chain is built from TRBV19 and TRBJ1-6; D is uncertain. In germline, CDR1 is LNHDA, CDR2 SQIVND (reference sequence). This CDR3 contains 14 residues. V was clipped by 5 bases and J by 7 bases, with 12 bases between them. DNA of the CDR3: TGTGCCAGTAGTTGGAACTTGGACAATTCACCCCTCCACTTT. Residues: CASSWNLDNSPLHF.

The gene calls are TRBV2 and TRBJ1-2; D is unresolved. The V end lost 8 bases, the J end lost 7 bases, and 14 bases lay between the germline ends. This CDR3 is built from 12 residues. In germline, CDR1 is SNHLY, CDR2 FYNNEI. DNA for the CDR3: TGTGCCAGCCCCCCCGGGGTCCGTGGCTACACCTTC. Translation: CASPPGVRGYTF.

This sequence joins TRBV28 and TRBJ1-5; TRBD1 might be the D (5 bases). The CDR3 is 13 residues long. V was cut by 10 bases and J by 4 bases, with 14 bases left in between. The germline gives CDR1 MDHEN, CDR2 SYDVKM. The CDR3 here is CATIGTRNQPQHF. The CDR3 bases are TGTGCCACCATTGGGACTCGGAATCAGCCCCAGCATTTT.